This T cell receptor beta chain was found in a study of T cell responses to AZD1222 COVID-19 vaccine (dated by TCRdb to about 2021). As for the study more broadly: AZD1222 recipients whose second dose came at about 4 weeks and those whose second dose came at about 12 weeks were combined into one group, since spike-specific TCR depth and breadth did not differ between the two schedules. Enrollment into the trials was organized by age into subgroups of 18-55, 56-69 and 70-plus years, and those subgroups contained roughly 150, 30 and 60 TCR-sequenced participants, respectively. TCR sequencing was performed for fewer than 250 trial participants, of whom about 200 were given two doses of AZD1222 and around 26 were given two doses of MenACWY control vaccine. Overall results and qualifications from the work: Because no day 14 peak-response samples were available, the repertoires could be characterized only after the peak T cell response. Reportedly, almost half of the unique spike-specific TCRs recognized epitopes lying outside the regions that are mutated in the B.1.351 and B.1.1.7 variants. A significant rise in spike-specific TCR breadth and depth was observed after two AZD1222 doses relative to day 0 and relative to MenACWY recipients. Vaccine-associated CD4 TCRs spanned the whole spike protein, with dominant responses in regions 160-218 and 743-854. In the small 56-69-year group, the increase in depth fell short of significance, most likely because of low power. Conclusions about previously exposed vaccinees are limited because only five to seven AZD1222 recipients were SARS-CoV-2 seropositive at baseline. Most participants were white British and females outnumbered males, and the authors suggested that clonal diversity may have been underestimated.

With respect to this clone: The antigen this receptor binds is unknown. There are no base qualities to consult, and no much larger clone falls within one base. This specimen includes other DNA sequences encoding the same CDR3.

At the junction V is shortened by 3 bases and J by 2 bases, with 9 bases in between. From a lookup of the germline V gene, CDR1 and CDR2 are SGDLS and YYNGEE. CDR3 length: 14 amino acids, cysteine to phenylalanine. The DNA shown is the 42-base CDR3, in frame from base 1. The time point label for this specimen denotes: baseline before first vaccination. Vaccinee samples came from UK trials COV001 and COV002, including a single-blind randomized controlled phase 2/3 trial of AZD1222 (ChAdOx1 nCoV-19) in healthy adults. For TCRbeta chain sequencing, PBMC samples from trial participants were taken at day 0 and at day 28 after the second dose. The CDR3 regions of human TCRbeta chains were subjected to immunosequencing. For the original study's pipeline: Repertoire TCRs were matched against a reference library of SARS-CoV-2-specific TCRs generated with the MIRA antigen-specificity platform. Breadth meant the fraction of unique TCRs that were SARS-CoV-2-associated, whereas depth meant the fraction of total T cells that were SARS-CoV-2-associated. Using the MIRA data, every spike-specific TCR was mapped to the spike region that the TCR reacted to and assigned to either a CD4 or a CD8 class. Log10-transformed breadth and depth values were compared by one-way ANOVA with Sidak's multiple comparisons tests. TCRdb limited this immuneACCESS table to in-frame rearrangements with V and J called. A share of clones is missing; checked studies link under half to unresolved V genes, and the rest is unexplained. V and J calls and clone size follow that table, whereas D and trimming were derived from the DNA. This sample has some 150,000 clones in its table, and approximately 88% of those were observed once. The ten most abundant clones make up around 16% of the sample.

The TCR was taken from an adult in good health. Here the sequenced sample was peripheral blood, taken on day 0 of AZD1222 vaccination. The V gene is TRBV9 and the J gene is TRBJ2-1; the D gene is perhaps TRBD2, from 6 matching bases. CDR3 protein: CASSAGGTYNEQFF. The sequenced DNA: TGTGCCAGCAGCGCCGGGGGTACCTACAATGAGCAGTTCTTC.